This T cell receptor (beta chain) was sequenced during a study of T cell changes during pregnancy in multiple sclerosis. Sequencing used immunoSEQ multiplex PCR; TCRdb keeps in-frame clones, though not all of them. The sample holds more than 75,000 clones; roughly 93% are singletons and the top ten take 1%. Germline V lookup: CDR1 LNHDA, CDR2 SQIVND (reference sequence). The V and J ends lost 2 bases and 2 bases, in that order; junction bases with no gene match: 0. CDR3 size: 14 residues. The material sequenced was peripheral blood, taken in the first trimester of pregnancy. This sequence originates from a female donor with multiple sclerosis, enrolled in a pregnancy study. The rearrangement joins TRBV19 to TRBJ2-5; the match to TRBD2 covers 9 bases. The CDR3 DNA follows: TGTGCCAGTAGTATAAGCGGGGGGCAAGAGACCCAGTACTTC. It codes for CASSISGGQETQYF. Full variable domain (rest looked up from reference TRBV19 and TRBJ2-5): DGGITQSPKYLFRKEGQNVTLSCEQNLNHDAMYWYRQDPGQGLRLIYYSQIVNDFQKGDIAEGYSVSREKKESFPLTVTSAQKNPTAFYLCASSISGGQETQYFGPGTRLLVL.